Presented here are 25 T cell receptor beta chains from one specimen sequenced in a study of cytotoxic CD8 clonotypes in ibrutinib-treated CLL. TCRdb's copy holds only in-frame clones and misses some; the assay was immunoSEQ multiplex PCR. The profile shows 45,000 to 50,000 clones, 53% of them singletons. Sequencing was performed on PBMCs, taken after 12 months of ibrutinib treatment. These receptors originate from a human donor with chronic lymphocytic leukemia.

This chain joins TRBV7-2 and TRBJ2-7; 9 bases line up with TRBD2. Trimming took 5 bases from V and 2 from J; bases not matched to a gene: 7. CDR3 length equals 15 residues. The germline V gene has CDR1 SGHTA and CDR2 FQGNSA. CDR3: CASSTRTSATYEQYF. CDR3 nucleotides: TGTGCCAGCAGCACCCGGACTAGCGCAACCTACGAGCAGTACTTC.

This clone occurred many times. CDR3 DNA: TGCGCCAGCAGCGACAGGGGACCCAGCTATAATTCACCCCTCCACTTT. Amino acid sequence: CASSDRGPSYNSPLHF. This rearrangement joins TRBV5-1 to TRBJ1-6; TRBD1 agrees at 8 bases. The CDR3 runs to 16 residues. Trimming removed 4 bases from V and 3 bases from J; junction bases left unmatched: 6. The V gene's germline CDR1 is SGHRS and CDR2 YFSETQ.

The rearrangement joins TRBV7-2 to TRBJ2-1, with no clear D. This CDR3 has 13 residues. From germline, CDR1 is SGHTA and CDR2 FQGNSA. V was shortened by 5 bases and J by 6 bases, with 11 bases between the two germline ends. The CDR3 sequence: CASSPLLTNEQFF. DNA for the CDR3: TGTGCCAGCAGCCCCTTATTGACCAATGAGCAGTTCTTC.

The rearrangement links TRBV7-3 to TRBJ2-2; D might be TRBD1 (6 bases). Germline CDR1 reads SGHTA; CDR2 reads FQGTGA. The CDR3 runs 14 residues. The V end lost 3 bases, the J end lost 5 bases, and 10 bases lay between the germline ends. The DNA of the CDR3 is TGTGCCAGCAGCTTTAACCAGGGGACCGGGGAGCTGTTTTTT. Its translation is CASSFNQGTGELFF.

The J gene is TRBJ2-7, the V gene TRBV18, with a tentative D call TRBD2 (7 bases). This CDR3 is 15 amino acids long. Germline lookup yields CDR1 KGHSH and CDR2 LQKENI. The V end was cut by 6 bases, the J end by 2 bases, with 17 bases between. The DNA of the CDR3 is TGTGCCAGCTCTCCCGGGGGGACAACTCCCTACGAGCAGTACTTC. Protein sequence: CASSPGGTTPYEQYF. The full variable domain, its missing parts supplied by reference TRBV18 and TRBJ2-7, is NAGVMQNPRHLVRRRGQEARLRCSPMKGHSHVYWYRQLPEEGLKFMVYLQKENIIDESGMPKERFSAEFPKEGPSILRIQQVVRGDSAAYFCASSPGGTTPYEQYFGPGTRLTVT.

J is TRBJ1-2 and V is TRBV15, with TRBD1 as a possible D gene (5 bases). The length of the CDR3 is 15 residues. With 4 bases removed from V and 1 base from J, the gap between germline ends came to 13 bases. CDR1 and CDR2 from the germline V gene are LNHNV and YYDKDF (reference sequence). CDR3 protein: CATSMARGLNYGYTF. CDR3 nucleotides: TGTGCCACCAGCATGGCGAGGGGACTTAACTATGGCTACACCTTC.

The chain combines TRBV7-9 with TRBJ1-2; the D gene is possibly TRBD1 (5 bases). V dropped 6 bases and J dropped 1 base, with 15 bases sitting between them. CDR3 length equals 15 residues. Germline V gene lookup returns CDR1 SEHNR and CDR2 FQNEAQ (reference sequence). The CDR3 is CASREGVQINYGYTF. In DNA, the CDR3 is TGTGCCAGCAGGGAAGGGGTCCAGATTAACTATGGCTACACCTTC. Complete variable domain (other parts from reference TRBV7-9 and TRBJ1-2): DTGVSQNPRHKITKRGQNVTFRCDPISEHNRLYWYRQTLGQGPEFLTYFQNEAQLEKSRLLSDRFSAERPKGSFSTLEIQRTEQGDSAMYLCASREGVQINYGYTFGSGTRLTVV.

The rearrangement links TRBV30 to TRBJ1-2; no definite D call. Trimming pared 3 bases from V and 4 bases from J, leaving 9 bases between. The V gene's germline CDR1 is GTSNPN and CDR2 SVGIG (reference sequence). The CDR3 spans 12 residues. CDR3 loop: CAWSPDGYGYTF. CDR3 nucleotides: TGTGCCTGGAGCCCCGACGGCTATGGCTACACCTTC.

The sample holds one count of this clone. The rearrangement uses TRBV15 and TRBJ1-4, with D possibly TRBD1 on 5 matching bases. V was pared by 0 bases and J by 8 bases, with 13 bases between. Germline-derived CDR1 and CDR2 are LNHNV and YYDKDF (reference sequence). This CDR3 is built from 15 residues. The CDR3 region has the DNA TGTGCCACCAGCAGAGAAAACCCAGGGCTGGAAAAACTGTTTTTT. Translated, it gives CATSRENPGLEKLFF.

The chain is built from TRBV28 and TRBJ1-2, with a tentative D call TRBD1 (5 bases). Germline-derived CDR1 and CDR2 are MDHEN and SYDVKM. V lost 3 bases to trimming and J lost 5 bases, with 10 bases between them. This CDR3 has 13 residues. The CDR3 loop is CASSLGREYGYTF. The CDR3 nucleotides are TGTGCCAGCAGTTTGGGCAGGGAGTATGGCTACACCTTC.

This chain connects TRBV11-3 to TRBJ2-2, with TRBD2 matching over 8 bases. CDR1 and CDR2 from the germline V gene are SGHNT and YENEEA. The CDR3 length is 16 residues. V gave up 4 bases and J gave up 6 bases; unmatched junction bases: 10. The DNA of the CDR3 is TGTGCCAGCAGCTCCCATAGCGGGACTCTTCCCGGGGAGCTGTTTTTT. It is translated as CASSSHSGTLPGELFF.

The J gene is TRBJ2-3, the V gene TRBV14; D might be TRBD2 (5 bases). Germline CDR1 and CDR2: SGHDN and FVKESK. Trimming removed 4 bases from V and 2 bases from J, with 16 bases in between. The CDR3 has 16 amino acids. The CDR3 here is CASSPPGRAATDTQYF. In DNA, the CDR3 is TGTGCCAGCAGCCCGCCGGGGAGAGCAGCCACAGATACGCAGTATTTT.

The rearrangement uses TRBV15 and TRBJ1-1; 8 bases align to TRBD1. V trimming: 0 bases; J trimming: 11 bases; junction bases outside the gene matches: 14. The length of the CDR3 is 16 residues. Per the germline V gene, CDR1 is LNHNV and CDR2 is YYDKDF (reference sequence). The CDR3 DNA sequence: TGTGCCACCAGCAGAGATCGGAGGTCGGACAGGGCGGTGGCTTTCTTT. It is translated as CATSRDRRSDRAVAFF.

This sequence joins TRBV4-1 and TRBJ1-4, with TRBD1 matching 9 bases. J was trimmed by 5 bases and V by 0 bases; bases with no gene match: 4. The CDR3 spans 16 residues. Germline V CDR1 and CDR2: MGHRA, YSYEKL. CDR3 sequence (DNA): TGCGCCAGCAGCCAAGATCGTGGGACAGGGAATGAAAAACTGTTTTTT. Protein: CASSQDRGTGNEKLFF.

The rearrangement links TRBV6-6 to TRBJ1-2; TRBD1 aligns across 10 bases. The V gene end was trimmed by 6 bases and the J gene end by 12 bases; junction bases not matched to a gene: 7. The CDR3 has 12 amino acids. The V gene's germline CDR1 is MNHNY and CDR2 SVGAGI (reference sequence). The chain's CDR3 is CASRPGQGGNTF. The DNA of the CDR3 is TGTGCCAGCAGACCCGGACAGGGGGGCAACACCTTC.

This clone has a count of ten or more. The V and J genes are TRBV11-3 and TRBJ2-7; no reliable D call. V lost 5 bases and J lost 0, with 8 bases in between. CDR1 is SGHNT and CDR2 is YENEEA in the germline V gene. This CDR3 contains 13 residues. The DNA for the CDR3 is TGTGCCAGCAGCGGGTGGGGCTCCTACGAGCAGTACTTC. As protein: CASSGWGSYEQYF.

The chain carries TRBV6-1 and TRBJ1-2, with D uncertain. V lost 6 bases, J lost 3 bases, and 11 bases lay in between. The CDR3 is 13 residues long. CDR1 and CDR2 from the germline V gene are MNHNS and SASEGT. CDR3 protein: CASRGPSDYGYTF. The CDR3 bases are TGTGCCAGCAGGGGCCCTAGCGACTATGGCTACACCTTC.

The V call is TRBV5-4, the J call TRBJ1-2; 12 bases agree with TRBD1. CDR1 and CDR2 (germline): SGHNT, YYREEE (reference sequence). There are 16 residues in the CDR3. J lost 4 bases, V lost 4 bases, and 8 bases had no gene match. The CDR3 DNA sequence: TGTGCCAGCAGCGTCGGGACAGGGGGCTTGGGCTATGGCTACACCTTC. This encodes CASSVGTGGLGYGYTF.

CDR3 loop: CASSPRTGTDEQFF. CDR3 nucleotide sequence: TGTGCCAGTAGTCCGCGGACAGGGACGGATGAGCAGTTCTTC. V usage is TRBV19 and J usage is TRBJ2-1; TRBD1 agrees at 8 bases. J gave up 8 bases and V 5 bases, and 8 bases lay outside the gene matches. CDR1 is LNHDA and CDR2 is SQIVND in the germline V gene (reference sequence). The CDR3 length is 14 residues.

The rearrangement uses TRBV9 and TRBJ2-7; 7 positions agree with TRBD1. CDR1 and CDR2 from the germline V gene are SGDLS and YYNGEE. This CDR3 region has 14 residues. The ends lost 0 bases at V and 2 bases at J; junction bases unmatched: 2. The CDR3 is CASSVETGAYEQYF. CDR3 bases: TGTGCCAGCAGCGTAGAAACAGGGGCCTACGAGCAGTACTTC.

The chain joins TRBV11-3 to TRBJ2-3; D gene unclear. The CDR3 length is 13 residues. Germline CDR1 reads SGHNT; CDR2 reads YENEEA. Between the trimmed V and J ends, which lost 3 bases and 1 base, there was a span of 5 bases. The CDR3 loop reads CASSFDGTDTQYF. Written as DNA, the CDR3 is TGTGCCAGCAGCTTTGATGGCACAGATACGCAGTATTTT.

This clone appeared a few times. The chain employs TRBV5-1 and TRBJ2-7, with 10 bases fitting TRBD1. This CDR3 is 16 amino acids long. Germline CDR1 SGHRS, CDR2 YFSETQ. J gave up 3 bases and V 0 bases, and 6 bases lay outside the gene matches. CDR3 amino acids: CASSLGTDRGVYEQYF. CDR3 nucleotide sequence: TGCGCCAGCAGCTTGGGAACGGACAGGGGGGTCTACGAGCAGTACTTC.

V and J are TRBV11-2 and TRBJ1-5; TRBD1 might be the D (5 bases). Per germline, CDR1 SGHAT and CDR2 FQNNGV. This CDR3 spans 13 amino acids. With 0 bases removed from V and 9 bases from J, the gap between germline ends came to 9 bases. In DNA, the CDR3 is TGTGCCAGCAGCTTAGATCGGGGCCGGCCCCAGCATTTT. Translating it yields CASSLDRGRPQHF.

The chain couples TRBV15 to TRBJ1-1; D gene uncertain. Trimming pared 1 base from V and 6 bases from J, leaving 18 bases between. Germline V gene data show CDR1 as LNHNV and CDR2 as YYDKDF (reference sequence). CDR3 length equals 16 residues. CDR3 DNA: TGTGCCACCAGCAGAGGAAGCGGGGTCGCGACGTCTGAAGCTTTCTTT. Protein sequence: CATSRGSGVATSEAFF.

In its sample, this clone was seen once. The chain joins TRBV29-1 to TRBJ2-7; TRBD2 might be the D (6 bases). In germline, CDR1 is SQVTM, CDR2 ANQGSEA. V lost 4 bases to trimming and J lost 4 bases, with 14 bases between them. There are 13 residues in the CDR3. CDR3 region: CSVVVVSGYEQYF. In DNA, the CDR3 is TGCAGCGTTGTTGTTGTTAGCGGATACGAGCAGTACTTC.